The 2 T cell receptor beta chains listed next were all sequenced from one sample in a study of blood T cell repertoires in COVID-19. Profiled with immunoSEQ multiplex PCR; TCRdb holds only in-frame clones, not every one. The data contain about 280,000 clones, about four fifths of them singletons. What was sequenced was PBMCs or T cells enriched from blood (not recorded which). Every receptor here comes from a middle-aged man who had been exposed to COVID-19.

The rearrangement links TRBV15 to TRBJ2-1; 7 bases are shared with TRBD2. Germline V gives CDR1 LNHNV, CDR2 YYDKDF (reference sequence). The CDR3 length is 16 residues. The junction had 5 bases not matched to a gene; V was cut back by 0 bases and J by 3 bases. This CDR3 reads CATSRDKPSGYNEQFF. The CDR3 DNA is TGTGCCACCAGCAGAGATAAGCCTAGCGGCTACAATGAGCAGTTCTTC.

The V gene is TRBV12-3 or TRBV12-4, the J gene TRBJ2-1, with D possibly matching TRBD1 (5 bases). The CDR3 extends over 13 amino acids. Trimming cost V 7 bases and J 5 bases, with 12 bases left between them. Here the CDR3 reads CASINQGNNEQFF. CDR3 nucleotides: TGTGCCAGCATTAATCAGGGAAACAATGAGCAGTTCTTC.